Each of the 29 T cell receptor beta chains below was sequenced from the same sample in a study of T cell clonality in common variable immunodeficiency. Libraries were prepared by immunoSEQ multiplex PCR; TCRdb keeps only in-frame clonotypes and omits some of them. Singletons are absent from the sample, which has approximately 50,000 clones. What was sequenced was peripheral blood mononuclear cells. These receptors were collected from a person aged 18 to 70 in good health.

This clone occurred many times. The read is 3 residues too short to cover the CDR3 end, so that end is filled in from the germline J gene. V usage is TRBV20-1 and J usage is TRBJ2-1, with 11 bases that match TRBD2. The germline CDR1 and CDR2 sequences are DFQATT and SNEGSKA (reference sequence). V lost 6 bases to trimming and J lost 0 bases; unmatched junction nucleotides: 7. The CDR3 length is 16 residues. The CDR3 is CSARTSGRSSYNEQFF. The CDR3 DNA, read in part, is TGCAGTGCGAGGACTAGCGGGCGGAGCTCCTACAATGAG.

This clone came up many times. The read ends 3 residues before the CDR3 terminus; that terminus is restored from the germline J gene. The genes are TRBV7-3 and TRBJ1-1; D might be TRBD1 (5 bases). Trimming removed 5 bases at V and 0 bases at J, with 13 bases between. Germline loops: CDR1 SGHTA, CDR2 FQGTGA. The CDR3 spans 15 residues. CDR3 in amino acids: CASSPMGGMNTEAFF. The covered CDR3 bases are TGTGCCAGCAGCCCCATGGGGGGAATGAACACTGAA.

Only a few counts were recorded for this clone. The observed sequence ends 3 residues before the CDR3 terminus, with the missing tail filled in from the germline J gene. This chain uses TRBV19 with TRBJ2-7; possibly TRBD2 for D (6 bases). The germline V and J ends were trimmed by 5 bases and 0 bases, with 17 bases remaining between them. Germline V CDR1 and CDR2: LNHDA, SQIVND (reference sequence). The CDR3 extends over 16 amino acids. Partial CDR3 DNA: TGTGCCAGTAGTTTCAAGCGGGCTCAGAGCTCCTACGAG. Its protein is CASSFKRAQSSYE. In full, the CDR3 is CASSFKRAQSSYEQYF.

As for this clone: The read ends 3 residues shy of where the CDR3 ends; the end is completed using the germline J gene. The rearrangement joins TRBV11-1 to TRBJ2-3, with TRBD2 matching 7 bases. Germline values: CDR1 SGHAT, CDR2 FQDESV (reference sequence). V was pared by 3 bases and J by 0 bases, with 3 bases of the junction left unmatched. The CDR3 has 15 amino acids. The part of the CDR3 DNA that was read is TGTGCCAGCAGCTTCAGGGAGGGGAGCACAGATACG. Residues: CASSFREGSTDT. From start to end, the CDR3 is CASSFREGSTDTQYF. The whole variable domain, filled in from reference TRBV11-1 and TRBJ2-3, reads EAEVAQSPRYKITEKSQAVAFWCDPISGHATLYWYRQILGQGPELLVQFQDESVVDDSQLPKDRFSAERLKGVDSTLKIQPAELGDSAMYLCASSFREGSTDTQYFGPGTRLTVL.

Ten or more counts support this clone. The DNA ends 3 residues before the CDR3 does, and the rest of the CDR3 is filled in from the germline J gene. This sequence joins TRBV30 and TRBJ2-7; D is ambiguous. V lost 4 bases and J 1 base, leaving 14 bases between the germline ends. CDR3 size: 14 residues. CDR1 is GTSNPN, CDR2 SVGIG, per germline (reference sequence). The CDR3: CAWTPRVGSYEQYF. CDR3 DNA, as far as it was read: TGTGCCTGGACCCCCCGGGTCGGATCCTACGAG.

There are many counts of this clone. The sequenced fragment ends 3 residues before the CDR3 boundary, so the rest is inferred from the germline J gene. The chain joins TRBV19 to TRBJ1-1, with 10 nucleotides matching TRBD1. V shed 6 bases and J 3 bases; nucleotides not matched to a gene: 4. In germline, CDR1 is LNHDA, CDR2 SQIVND (reference sequence). The CDR3 has 14 residues. The CDR3 sequence is CASSRQGAYTEAFF. The covered CDR3 bases are TGTGCCAGTAGCAGACAGGGGGCCTACACTGAA.

This clone was picked up many times. The CDR3 extends 3 residues past the end of the read, so its final part is completed from the germline J gene. This chain connects TRBV18 to TRBJ2-7; 11 bases are a match to TRBD1. In germline, CDR1 is KGHSH, CDR2 LQKENI. The ends lost 1 base at V and 5 bases at J; junction bases unmatched: 7. The CDR3 runs to 16 residues. The DNA read from the CDR3 is TGTGCCAGCTCACCACTAGGACAGGGGGCTGGGAACGAG. This sequence encodes CASSPLGQGAGNE. The whole CDR3 protein is CASSPLGQGAGNEQYF.

This clone was found many times. From the germline J gene comes the end of the CDR3, since the read stops 3 residues before it. The chain is built from TRBV30 and TRBJ1-2; D not certain. V lost 2 bases to trimming and J lost 4 bases, with 8 bases between them. Germline loops: CDR1 GTSNPN, CDR2 SVGIG (reference sequence). The CDR3 sequence is 12 residues long. The sequenced part of the CDR3 DNA is TGTGCCTGGAGTCCTCTTTTCTATGGC. Translated: CAWSPLFYG. The whole CDR3 sequence reads CAWSPLFYGYTF. Supplemented by reference TRBV30 and TRBJ1-2, the full variable domain reads SQTIHQWPATLVQPVGSPLSLECTVEGTSNPNLYWYRQAAGRGLQLLFYSVGIGQISSEVPQNLSASRPQDRQFILSSKKLLLSDSGFYLCAWSPLFYGYTFGSGTRLTVV.

The table lists this clone with many counts. The read ends 3 residues before the CDR3 terminus; that terminus is restored from the germline J gene. The V and J genes are TRBV7-3 and TRBJ2-2, with 10 bases fitting TRBD2. Germline-derived CDR1 and CDR2 are SGHTA and FQGTGA. The CDR3 spans 15 residues. Trimming cost V 6 bases and J 1 base; bases outside gene matches: 2. The CDR3 loop reads CASSRLAGNTGELFF. The sequenced CDR3 bases are TGTGCCAGCAGTCGACTAGCGGGGAACACCGGGGAG.

This clone has just a few counts. Sequencing ends 3 residues short of the CDR3 end; the germline J gene provides the rest. The V and J genes are TRBV2 and TRBJ1-6; D remains ambiguous. The CDR3 has 13 residues. V was clipped by 1 base and J by 6 bases, with 4 bases between them. Germline CDR1 reads SNHLY; CDR2 reads FYNNEI. The sequenced CDR3 bases are TGTGCCAGCAGTGAAGTAGTTAATTCACCC. Translating it yields CASSEVVNSP. From start to end, the CDR3 is CASSEVVNSPLHF.

This clone occurred many times. The DNA ends 3 residues before the CDR3 does, and the rest of the CDR3 is filled in from the germline J gene. The chain employs TRBV30 and TRBJ2-7; TRBD2 is a possible D gene (6 bases). With 8 bases removed from V and 0 bases from J, the gap between germline ends came to 32 bases. The CDR3 consists of 19 residues. The germline V gene encodes CDR1 GTSNPN and CDR2 SVGIG (reference sequence). The sequenced CDR3 bases are TGTGCCCTCATGAAACCCACGGGACTTCAATCGCCTTACTCCTACGAG. As protein: CALMKPTGLQSPYSYE. The full CDR3 reads CALMKPTGLQSPYSYEQYF.

At least ten counts were recorded for this clone. The DNA ends 3 residues before the CDR3 does, and the rest of the CDR3 is filled in from the germline J gene. J is TRBJ1-5 and V is TRBV18, with 9 bases that match TRBD1. This CDR3 comprises 15 residues. V was pared by 3 bases and J by 4 bases, with 4 bases of the junction left unmatched. Germline lookup yields CDR1 KGHSH and CDR2 LQKENI. Incomplete CDR3 DNA: TGTGCCAGCTCACCCGGGACAGGGACGAATCAGCCC. It yields the protein CASSPGTGTNQP. The whole CDR3 protein reads CASSPGTGTNQPQHF. The whole variable domain, filled in from reference TRBV18 and TRBJ1-5, reads NAGVMQNPRHLVRRRGQEARLRCSPMKGHSHVYWYRQLPEEGLKFMVYLQKENIIDESGMPKERFSAEFPKEGPSILRIQQVVRGDSAAYFCASSPGTGTNQPQHFGDGTRLSIL.

This clone has at least ten counts. Read coverage stops 3 residues before the CDR3 terminus; the germline J gene supplies the remainder. This chain connects TRBV4-1 to TRBJ2-7; 11 nucleotides align to TRBD2. From germline, CDR1 is MGHRA and CDR2 YSYEKL. This CDR3 is 15 amino acids long. Losses at the gene ends were 2 bases for V and 3 bases for J; bases not matched to a gene: 3. The DNA read from the CDR3 is TGCGCCAGCAGCCAAACTAGCGGGGGTAACTACGAG. Amino acids: CASSQTSGGNYE. The whole CDR3 protein is CASSQTSGGNYEQYF.

This clone was detected only a few times. The read finishes 3 residues shy of the CDR3 end, and the germline J gene is used to complete it. The V call is TRBV20-1, the J call TRBJ2-1; 11 bases are a match to TRBD2. Germline V lookup: CDR1 DFQATT, CDR2 SNEGSKA (reference sequence). The CDR3 sequence is 17 residues long. V shed 0 bases, J shed 3 bases, and the junction held 7 bases outside the gene matches. Incomplete CDR3 DNA: TGCAGTGCTAGAGATTTTTCCGGGACTAGCGGCTACAATGAG. Residues: CSARDFSGTSGYNE. The CDR3 in its entirety is CSARDFSGTSGYNEQFF.

This clone was recorded at least ten times. The read comes to an end 3 residues before the CDR3 does, leaving the germline J gene to fill in the end. This chain uses TRBV28 with TRBJ2-1, with TRBD2 matching 8 bases. Looked up from germline, CDR1 is MDHEN and CDR2 is SYDVKM. The CDR3 sequence is 16 residues long. V was pared by 7 bases and J by 0 bases, with 8 bases of the junction left unmatched. CDR3 amino acids: CASKTPAGVSYNEQFF. Partial CDR3 DNA: TGTGCCAGCAAAACCCCAGCGGGAGTCTCCTACAATGAG.

This clone came up many times. Sequencing ends 3 residues short of the CDR3 end; the germline J gene provides the rest. At the DNA level, this CDR3 is encoded by other sequences in the same sample as well. V and J are TRBV2 and TRBJ2-3, with 9 bases lining up with TRBD1. J lost 3 bases, V lost 6 bases, and 7 bases had no gene match. The CDR3 has 15 residues. Germline values: CDR1 SNHLY, CDR2 FYNNEI. The CDR3 spells CASSGQGTSTDTQYF. Partial CDR3 DNA: TGTGCCAGCAGCGGACAGGGGACGAGTACAGATACG.

This clone has a count of ten or more. The DNA ends 3 residues before the CDR3 does, and the rest of the CDR3 is filled in from the germline J gene. The chain links TRBV5-1 to TRBJ2-7, with TRBD1 matching 7 bases. The CDR3 loop spans 13 amino acids. J was trimmed by 4 bases and V by 4 bases; bases with no gene match: 5. Germline V gives CDR1 SGHRS, CDR2 YFSETQ. The CDR3 sequence is CASSGIQGYEQYF. The DNA read from the CDR3 is TGCGCCAGCAGCGGCATACAGGGGTACGAG.

This clone was counted ten times or more. The read stops 3 residues short of the end of the CDR3; the missing end is completed from the germline J gene. The chain carries TRBV19 and TRBJ2-2; 8 nucleotides align to TRBD2. CDR1 is LNHDA and CDR2 is SQIVND in the germline V gene (reference sequence). The CDR3 runs 14 residues. V dropped 9 bases and J dropped 2; count of bases not matched to a gene: 5. CDR3 DNA (partial): TGTGCCAGCCAACTAGCGGTCAACACCGGGGAG. This codes for CASQLAVNTGE. From start to end, the CDR3 is CASQLAVNTGELFF.

As for this clone: The CDR3 end is not reached by the read, which stops 3 residues before it; the germline J gene fills it in. This chain links TRBV10-3 with TRBJ2-1, with 8 positions matching TRBD2. The J segment lost 2 bases and the V segment lost 10 bases, leaving 7 bases of the junction unmatched. The length of the CDR3 is 14 residues. Germline V lookup: CDR1 ENHRY, CDR2 SYGVKD. The covered CDR3 bases are TGTGCCACCGATAGCGGGAATACCTACAATGAG. Translating it yields CATDSGNTYNE. The whole CDR3 reads CATDSGNTYNEQFF.

This clone was seen repeatedly, ten times or more. The sequence runs out 3 residues before the end of the CDR3; the remainder is reconstructed from the germline J gene. J is TRBJ1-3 and V is TRBV5-1; a possible D gene is TRBD1 (5 bases). Trimming removed 0 bases from V and 0 bases from J, with 13 bases in between. CDR1 is SGHRS and CDR2 is YFSETQ in the germline V gene. The CDR3 is made up of 17 amino acids. CDR3 DNA, as far as it was read: TGCGCCAGCAGCTTGGTATCGAGGGGTACCTCTGGAAACACC. As protein: CASSLVSRGTSGNT. The CDR3 in its entirety is CASSLVSRGTSGNTIYF.

This clone was detected many times. The missing CDR3 end, 3 residues past where the read stops, is filled in from the germline J gene. The rearrangement links TRBV18 to TRBJ2-1; D is perhaps TRBD1 (5 bases). In germline, CDR1 is KGHSH, CDR2 LQKENI. The ends were cut back, 0 bases at V and 4 bases at J, with 7 bases in the middle. The CDR3 runs 14 residues. The covered CDR3 bases are TGTGCCAGCTCACCACCCCCAGGGTACAATGAG. Protein sequence: CASSPPPGYNE. The whole CDR3 sequence is CASSPPPGYNEQFF. Full variable domain (missing parts from reference TRBV18 and TRBJ2-1): NAGVMQNPRHLVRRRGQEARLRCSPMKGHSHVYWYRQLPEEGLKFMVYLQKENIIDESGMPKERFSAEFPKEGPSILRIQQVVRGDSAAYFCASSPPPGYNEQFFGPGTRLTVL.

This clone was detected ten times or more. The sequenced fragment ends 3 residues before the CDR3 boundary, so the rest is inferred from the germline J gene. The rearrangement links TRBV7-3 to TRBJ2-3, with D uncertain. The length of the CDR3 is 14 residues. The germline V gene encodes CDR1 SGHTA and CDR2 FQGTGA. Trimming left V 5 bases short and J 2 bases short, with 11 bases between. The CDR3 sequence: CASSPTTFTDTQYF. Partial CDR3 DNA: TGTGCCAGCAGCCCGACGACATTCACAGATACG.

This clone has a count of ten or more. The CDR3 end is not reached by the read, which stops 3 residues before it; the germline J gene fills it in. V gene TRBV19 combines with J gene TRBJ2-5; 10 bases are a match to TRBD1. The CDR3 consists of 14 residues. Germline CDR1 reads LNHDA; CDR2 reads SQIVND (reference sequence). Trimming at V came to 4 bases and at J to 4 bases, leaving 3 bases not matched to a gene. Partial CDR3 DNA: TGTGCCAGTAGTAGAGGACAGGGGGGAGAGACC. It is translated as CASSRGQGGET. The full CDR3 protein is CASSRGQGGETQYF.

The table lists this clone with many counts. The CDR3 end lies 3 residues beyond the end of the read and is filled in from the germline J gene. The rearrangement joins TRBV20-1 to TRBJ2-3; 11 nucleotides align to TRBD2. This CDR3 has 15 amino acids. The germline CDR1 and CDR2 sequences are DFQATT and SNEGSKA (reference sequence). The V and J ends lost 3 bases and 5 bases, in that order; junction bases with no gene match: 7. The covered CDR3 bases are TGCAGTGCTAGCGAGCTAGCGGGGGGCCTAGATACG. This sequence encodes CSASELAGGLDT. The full-length CDR3 reads as CSASELAGGLDTQYF.

This clone was recorded many times. Incomplete CDR3 DNA: TGTGCCTGGAGCGCAGGGTATACG. Its protein product is CAWSAGYT. The complete CDR3 protein is CAWSAGYTQYF. The chain is built from TRBV30 and TRBJ2-3, with TRBD1 as a possible D gene (5 bases). Read coverage stops 3 residues before the CDR3 terminus; the germline J gene supplies the remainder. Germline V gene lookup returns CDR1 GTSNPN and CDR2 SVGIG (reference sequence). Trimming removed 3 bases at V and 7 bases at J, with 8 bases between. This CDR3 is 11 amino acids long. Filled out from reference TRBV30 and TRBJ2-3, the complete variable domain reads SQTIHQWPATLVQPVGSPLSLECTVEGTSNPNLYWYRQAAGRGLQLLFYSVGIGQISSEVPQNLSASRPQDRQFILSSKKLLLSDSGFYLCAWSAGYTQYFGPGTRLTVL.

This clone was detected a few times. Sequencing ends 3 residues short of the CDR3 end; the germline J gene provides the rest. Different DNA sequences within this sample yield the same CDR3. This sequence joins TRBV18 and TRBJ2-3, with D perhaps TRBD1 (5 bases). Trimming pared 8 bases from V and 4 bases from J, leaving 13 bases between. Germline values: CDR1 KGHSH, CDR2 LQKENI. The CDR3 is made up of 13 amino acids. CDR3 in amino acids: CASTRDRADTQYF. The CDR3 bases that were read are TGTGCCAGCACCAGGGATAGGGCAGATACG.

A remark on this clone: From the germline J gene comes the end of the CDR3, since the read stops 3 residues before it. The chain employs TRBV30 and TRBJ1-4; 7 nucleotides align to TRBD1. After removal of 2 bases from V and 4 bases from J, the junction contained 4 bases not matched to a gene. The CDR3 has 14 amino acids. Germline V gene lookup returns CDR1 GTSNPN and CDR2 SVGIG (reference sequence). The CDR3 DNA, read in part, is TGTGCCTGGAGTAGGCAGGGGGGTAATGAAAAA. This translates into CAWSRQGGNEK. The whole CDR3 sequence is CAWSRQGGNEKLFF.

This clone was seen ten or more times. The read falls 3 residues short of the CDR3 end, and the missing part is taken from the germline J gene. The chain recombines TRBV11-2 with TRBJ2-5; D not resolved. The germline V gene encodes CDR1 SGHAT and CDR2 FQNNGV. The CDR3 has 13 residues. With 1 base removed from V and 4 bases from J, the gap between germline ends came to 7 bases. The sequenced part of the CDR3 DNA is TGTGCCAGCAGCTTAGCGGTTACAGAGACC. Protein product: CASSLAVTET. The complete CDR3 reads CASSLAVTETQYF.

This clone was detected ten times or more. The DNA ends 3 residues before the CDR3 does, and the rest of the CDR3 is filled in from the germline J gene. V usage is TRBV6-1 and J usage is TRBJ1-4, with TRBD1 matching over 7 bases. V was clipped by 2 bases and J by 4 bases; unmatched bases: 4. Germline-derived CDR1 and CDR2 are MNHNS and SASEGT. The CDR3 is 15 residues long. This CDR3 is CASSELHRGNEKLFF. The part of the CDR3 DNA that was read is TGTGCCAGCAGTGAATTGCACAGGGGTAATGAAAAA.